This T cell receptor beta chain was recovered during a study of blood T cell repertoires in COVID-19. Study as a whole: The United States, Italy and Spain provided the acute and convalescent COVID-19 samples. T cells, B-cell-depleted T cells, or PBMCs supplied cDNA or gDNA.

Assay: immunoSEQ multiplex PCR; the TCRdb copy retains only in-frame clones and omits some. This sample has about 350,000 clones; about nine tenths occur once, and the top ten carry around 4%. Trimming shortened V by 2 bases and J by 5 bases, and 10 bases separated the two germline ends. The CDR3 consists of 15 residues. The germline CDR1 and CDR2 sequences are MGHDK and SYGVNS. The receptor was derived from a woman aged 60-70 years with COVID-19, enrolled during active disease. The specimen was peripheral blood. The V and J genes are TRBV25-1 and TRBJ1-6, with a weak D call TRBD1 (5 bases). The CDR3 DNA is TGTGCCAGCAGTGAAGTTGCAGGGAATAATTCACCCCTCCACTTT. Amino acids: CASSEVAGNNSPLHF.